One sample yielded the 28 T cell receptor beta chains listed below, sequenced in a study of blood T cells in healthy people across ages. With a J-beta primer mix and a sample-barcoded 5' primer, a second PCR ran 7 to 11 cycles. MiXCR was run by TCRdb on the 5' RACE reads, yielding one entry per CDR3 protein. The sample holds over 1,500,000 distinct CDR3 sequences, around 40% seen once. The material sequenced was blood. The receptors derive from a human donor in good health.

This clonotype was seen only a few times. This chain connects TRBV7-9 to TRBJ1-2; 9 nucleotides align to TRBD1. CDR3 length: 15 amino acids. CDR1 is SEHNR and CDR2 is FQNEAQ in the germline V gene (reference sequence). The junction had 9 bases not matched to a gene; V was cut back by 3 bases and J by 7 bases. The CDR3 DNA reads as TGTGCCAGCAGCTTCGAAGGGACAGGGAGTATTGGCTACACCTTC. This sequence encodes CASSFEGTGSIGYTF.

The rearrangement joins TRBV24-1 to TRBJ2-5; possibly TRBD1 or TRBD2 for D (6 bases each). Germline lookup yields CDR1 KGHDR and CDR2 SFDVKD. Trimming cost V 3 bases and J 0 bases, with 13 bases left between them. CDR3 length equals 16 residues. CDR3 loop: CATSDVRGGYQETQYF. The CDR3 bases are TGTGCCACCAGTGATGTCAGAGGGGGGTACCAAGAGACCCAGTACTTC.

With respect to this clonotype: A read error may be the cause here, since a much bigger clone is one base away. CDR3 sequence reads: CGVPVGLTDTQYF. CDR3 nucleotides: TGCGGCGTCCCGGTGGGCCTCACAGATACGCAGTATTTT. The chain couples TRBV29-1 to TRBJ2-3; no clear D gene. Germline CDR1 SQVTM, CDR2 ANQGSEA. The CDR3 has 13 amino acids.

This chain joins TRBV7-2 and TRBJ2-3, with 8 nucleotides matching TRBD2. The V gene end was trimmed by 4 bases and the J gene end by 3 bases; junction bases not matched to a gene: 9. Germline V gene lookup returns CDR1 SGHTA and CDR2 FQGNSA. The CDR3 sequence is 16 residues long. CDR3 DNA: TGTGCCAGCAGCTCCATCGGGGGGGCCGATACAGATACGCAGTATTTT. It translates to CASSSIGGADTDTQYF.

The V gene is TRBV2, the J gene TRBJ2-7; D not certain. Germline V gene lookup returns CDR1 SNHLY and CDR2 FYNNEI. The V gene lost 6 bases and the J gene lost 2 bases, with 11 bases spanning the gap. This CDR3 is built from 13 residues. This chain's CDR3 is CASRDAEPYEQYF. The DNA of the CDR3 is TGTGCCAGCAGAGACGCTGAGCCCTACGAGCAGTACTTC.

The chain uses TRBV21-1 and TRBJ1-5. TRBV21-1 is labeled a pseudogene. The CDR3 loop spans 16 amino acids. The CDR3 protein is CASSKSVYRSNQPQHF. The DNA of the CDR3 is TGTGCCAGCAGCAAATCGGTTTACCGAAGCAATCAGCCCCAGCATTTT.

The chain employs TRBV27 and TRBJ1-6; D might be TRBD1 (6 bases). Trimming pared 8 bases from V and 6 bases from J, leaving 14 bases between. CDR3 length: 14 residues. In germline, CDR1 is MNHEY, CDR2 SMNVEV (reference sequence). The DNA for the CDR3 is TGTGCCAGCGCCCTTGCGGGGGCTAATTCACCCCTCCACTTT. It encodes CASALAGANSPLHF.

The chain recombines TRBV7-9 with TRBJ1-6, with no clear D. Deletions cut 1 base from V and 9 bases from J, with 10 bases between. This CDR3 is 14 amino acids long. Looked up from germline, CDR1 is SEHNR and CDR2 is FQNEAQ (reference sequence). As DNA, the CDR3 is TGTGCCAGCAGCTTAGATTCCAACTCTTCACCCCTCCACTTT. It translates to CASSLDSNSSPLHF.

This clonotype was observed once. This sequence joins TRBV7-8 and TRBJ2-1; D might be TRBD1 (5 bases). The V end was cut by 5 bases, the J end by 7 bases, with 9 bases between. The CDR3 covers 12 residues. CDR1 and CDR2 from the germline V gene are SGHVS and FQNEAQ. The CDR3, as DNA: TGTGCCAGCAGCCGAGGACATAATGAGCAGTTCTTC. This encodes CASSRGHNEQFF.

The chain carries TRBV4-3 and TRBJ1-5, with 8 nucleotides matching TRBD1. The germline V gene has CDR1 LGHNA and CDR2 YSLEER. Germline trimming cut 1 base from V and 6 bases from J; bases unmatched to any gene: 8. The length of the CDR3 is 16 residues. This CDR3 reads CASSQGAGGLGQPQHF. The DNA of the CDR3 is TGCGCCAGCAGCCAAGGGGCAGGGGGCTTGGGTCAGCCCCAGCATTTT.

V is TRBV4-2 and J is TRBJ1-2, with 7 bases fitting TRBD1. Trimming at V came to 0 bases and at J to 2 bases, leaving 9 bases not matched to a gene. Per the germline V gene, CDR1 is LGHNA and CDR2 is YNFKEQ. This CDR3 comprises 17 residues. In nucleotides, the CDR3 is TGTGCCAGCAGCCAAGAGGGTGACAGGGCCTTCAACTATGGCTACACCTTC. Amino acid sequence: CASSQEGDRAFNYGYTF.

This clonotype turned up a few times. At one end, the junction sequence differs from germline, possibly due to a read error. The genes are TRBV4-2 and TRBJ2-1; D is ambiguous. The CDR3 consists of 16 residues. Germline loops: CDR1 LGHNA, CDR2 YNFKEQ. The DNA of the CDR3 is TGTGCCAGCGGCCAAGGCCAGCCAAAGGTCGACGATGAGCAGTTCTTC. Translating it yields CASGQGQPKVDDEQFF.

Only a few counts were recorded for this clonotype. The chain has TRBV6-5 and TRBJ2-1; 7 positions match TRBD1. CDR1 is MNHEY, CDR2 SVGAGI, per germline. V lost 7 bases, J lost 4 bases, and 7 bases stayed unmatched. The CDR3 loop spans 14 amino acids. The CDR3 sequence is CASTEGALYNEQFF. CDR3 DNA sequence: TGTGCCAGCACCGAGGGGGCTTTGTACAATGAGCAGTTCTTC.

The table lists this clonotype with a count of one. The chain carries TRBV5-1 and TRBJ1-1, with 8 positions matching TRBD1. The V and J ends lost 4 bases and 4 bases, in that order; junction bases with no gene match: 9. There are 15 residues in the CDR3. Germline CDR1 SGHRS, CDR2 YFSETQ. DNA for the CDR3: TGCGCCAGCAGCCTGGGACAGGTTTCGACCACTGAAGCTTTCTTT. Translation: CASSLGQVSTTEAFF.

The CDR3 nucleotides are TGTGCCAGCAGTTACTCAGCCTCTTCGGCTCAGTCGAAAGAGACCCAGTACTTC. Translated, it gives CASSYSASSAQSKETQYF. The chain employs TRBV6-2 or TRBV6-3 and TRBJ2-5; no clear D. V was trimmed by 0 bases and J by 3 bases, leaving 20 bases between them. The CDR3 has 18 amino acids. Germline V gene sequence: CDR1 MNHEY, CDR2 SVGEGT.

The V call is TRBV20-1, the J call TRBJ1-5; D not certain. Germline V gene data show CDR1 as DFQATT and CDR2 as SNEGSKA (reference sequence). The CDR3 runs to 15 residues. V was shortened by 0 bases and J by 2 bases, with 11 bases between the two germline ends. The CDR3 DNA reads TGCAGTGCTAGAGACCCTTATGTAGGCAATCAGCCCCAGCATTTT. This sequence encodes CSARDPYVGNQPQHF.

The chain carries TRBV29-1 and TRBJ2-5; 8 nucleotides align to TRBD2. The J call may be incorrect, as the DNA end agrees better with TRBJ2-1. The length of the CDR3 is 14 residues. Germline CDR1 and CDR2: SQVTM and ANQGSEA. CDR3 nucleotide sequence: TGCAGCGCCGCTAAGGCGGGGGGCCAAGAGACCCAGTTCTTC. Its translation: CSAAKAGGQETQFF.

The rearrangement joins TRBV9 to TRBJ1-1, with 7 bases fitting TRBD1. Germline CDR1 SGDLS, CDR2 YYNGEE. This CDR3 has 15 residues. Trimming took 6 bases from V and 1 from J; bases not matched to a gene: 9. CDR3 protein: CASTLGEGANTEAFF. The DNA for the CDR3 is TGTGCCAGCACCTTAGGGGAGGGGGCGAACACTGAAGCTTTCTTT.

The CDR3 reads CASSMGNYEQYF. The CDR3 region has the DNA TGCGCCAGCAGTATGGGCAACTACGAGCAGTACTTC. The rearrangement uses TRBV5-1 and TRBJ2-7; D is undetermined. Germline V gene sequence: CDR1 SGHRS, CDR2 YFSETQ. This CDR3 comprises 12 residues. V was clipped by 5 bases and J by 3 bases, with 9 bases between them.

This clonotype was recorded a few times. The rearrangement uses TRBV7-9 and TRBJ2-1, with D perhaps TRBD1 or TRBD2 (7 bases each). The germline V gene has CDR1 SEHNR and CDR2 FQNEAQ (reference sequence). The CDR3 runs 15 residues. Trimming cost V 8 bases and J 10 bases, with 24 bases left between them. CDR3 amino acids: CASSPGGGPLGEQFF. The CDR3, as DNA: TGTGCCAGCTCACCAGGGGGGGGCCCACTGGGGGAGCAGTTCTTC.

The CDR3 reads CASSVAGSDYEQYF. The CDR3, as DNA: TGTGCCAGCAGCGTAGCGGGGTCGGATTACGAGCAGTACTTC. The chain recombines TRBV9 with TRBJ2-4, with a possible D match to TRBD2 (5 bases). Near its end, the DNA agrees better with TRBJ2-7, so the J call may be wrong. The germline V gene has CDR1 SGDLS and CDR2 YYNGEE. This CDR3 is 14 amino acids long.

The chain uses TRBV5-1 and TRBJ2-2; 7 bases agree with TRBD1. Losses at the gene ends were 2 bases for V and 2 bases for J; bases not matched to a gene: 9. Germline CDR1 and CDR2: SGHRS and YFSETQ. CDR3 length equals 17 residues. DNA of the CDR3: TGCGCCAGCAGCTTTAAATCCGGGACAGCCAACACCGGGGAGCTGTTTTTT. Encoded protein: CASSFKSGTANTGELFF.

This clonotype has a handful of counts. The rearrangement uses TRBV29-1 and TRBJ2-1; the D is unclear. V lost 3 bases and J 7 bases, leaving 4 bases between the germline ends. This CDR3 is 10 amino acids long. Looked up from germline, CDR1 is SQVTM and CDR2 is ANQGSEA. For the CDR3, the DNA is TGCAGCGTTGAGGGGAATGAGCAGTTCTTC. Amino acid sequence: CSVEGNEQFF.

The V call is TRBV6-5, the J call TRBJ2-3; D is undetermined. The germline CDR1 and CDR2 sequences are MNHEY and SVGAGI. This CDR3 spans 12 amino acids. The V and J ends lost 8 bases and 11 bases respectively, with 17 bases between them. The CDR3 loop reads CASSQRLGGQYF. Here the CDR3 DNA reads TGTGCCAGCTCCCAACGTCTGGGTGGGCAGTATTTT.

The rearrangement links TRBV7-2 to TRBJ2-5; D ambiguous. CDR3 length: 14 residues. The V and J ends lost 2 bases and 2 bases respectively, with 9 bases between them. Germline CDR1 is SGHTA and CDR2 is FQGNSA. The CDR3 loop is CASSLLNLQETQYF. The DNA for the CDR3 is TGTGCCAGCAGCTTATTGAACCTACAAGAGACCCAGTACTTC.

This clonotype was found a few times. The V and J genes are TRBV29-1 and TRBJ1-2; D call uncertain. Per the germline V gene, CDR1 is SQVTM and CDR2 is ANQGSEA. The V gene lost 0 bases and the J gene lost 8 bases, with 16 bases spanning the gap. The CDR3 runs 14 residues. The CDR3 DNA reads TGCAGCGTTGAAGATAGGCGGGGTTTATCGGGCTACACCTTC. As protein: CSVEDRRGLSGYTF.

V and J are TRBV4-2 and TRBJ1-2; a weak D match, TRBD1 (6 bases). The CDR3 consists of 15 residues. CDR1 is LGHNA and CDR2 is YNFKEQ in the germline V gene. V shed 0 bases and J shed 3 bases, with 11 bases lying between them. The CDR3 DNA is TGTGCCAGCAGCCAAGATCGGGGGCAGGACTATGGCTACACCTTC. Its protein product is CASSQDRGQDYGYTF.

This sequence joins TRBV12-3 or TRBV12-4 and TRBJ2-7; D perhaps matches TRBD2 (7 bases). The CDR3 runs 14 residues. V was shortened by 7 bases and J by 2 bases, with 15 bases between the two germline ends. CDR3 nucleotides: TGTGCCAGCAATCCGGGGGGCCCCACCTACGAGCAGTACTTC. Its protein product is CASNPGGPTYEQYF.